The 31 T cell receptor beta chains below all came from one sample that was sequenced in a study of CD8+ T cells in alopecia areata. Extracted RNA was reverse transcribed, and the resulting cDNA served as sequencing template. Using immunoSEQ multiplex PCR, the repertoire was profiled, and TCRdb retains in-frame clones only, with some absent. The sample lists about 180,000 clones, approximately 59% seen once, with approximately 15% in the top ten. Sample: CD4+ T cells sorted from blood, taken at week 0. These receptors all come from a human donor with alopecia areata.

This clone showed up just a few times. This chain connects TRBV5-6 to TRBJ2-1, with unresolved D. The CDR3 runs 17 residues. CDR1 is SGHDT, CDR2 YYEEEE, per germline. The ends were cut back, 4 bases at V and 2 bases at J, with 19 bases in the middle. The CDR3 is CASSPDKPLAPYNEQFF. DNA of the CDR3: TGTGCCAGCAGCCCAGACAAGCCCCTGGCGCCCTACAATGAGCAGTTCTTC.

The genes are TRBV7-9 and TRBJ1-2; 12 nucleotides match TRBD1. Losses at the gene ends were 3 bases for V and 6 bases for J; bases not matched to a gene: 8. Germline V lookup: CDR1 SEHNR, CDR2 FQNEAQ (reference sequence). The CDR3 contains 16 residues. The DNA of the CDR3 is TGTGCCAGCAGCTTCCGGGACAGGGGGCTCGTGGATGGCTACACCTTC. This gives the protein CASSFRDRGLVDGYTF.

This CDR3 reads CASSLDGQSGGELFF. CDR3 nucleotides: TGCGCCAGCAGCTTAGACGGACAGAGCGGCGGGGAGCTGTTTTTT. The chain links TRBV5-1 to TRBJ2-2; TRBD1 might be the D (6 bases). Germline V gene data show CDR1 as SGHRS and CDR2 as YFSETQ. V was trimmed by 2 bases and J by 7 bases, leaving 15 bases between them. The CDR3 sequence is 15 residues long.

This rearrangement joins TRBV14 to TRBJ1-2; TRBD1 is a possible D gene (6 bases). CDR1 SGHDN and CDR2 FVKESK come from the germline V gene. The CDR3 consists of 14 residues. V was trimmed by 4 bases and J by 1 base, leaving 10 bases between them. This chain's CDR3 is CASSRGARNYGYTF. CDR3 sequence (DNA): TGTGCCAGCAGCCGGGGGGCCCGTAACTATGGCTACACCTTC.

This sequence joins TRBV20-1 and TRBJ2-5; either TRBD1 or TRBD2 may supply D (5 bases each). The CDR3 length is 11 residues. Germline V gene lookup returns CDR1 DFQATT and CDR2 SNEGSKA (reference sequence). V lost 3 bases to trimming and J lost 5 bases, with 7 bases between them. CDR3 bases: TGCAGTGCTAGGGGGGAGGAGACCCAGTACTTC. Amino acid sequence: CSARGEETQYF.

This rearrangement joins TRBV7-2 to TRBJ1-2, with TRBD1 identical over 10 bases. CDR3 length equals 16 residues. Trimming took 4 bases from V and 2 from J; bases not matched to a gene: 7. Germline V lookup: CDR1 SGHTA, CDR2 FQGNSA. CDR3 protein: CASSYAQGQGNYGYTF. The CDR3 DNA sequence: TGTGCCAGCAGCTACGCTCAGGGACAGGGGAACTATGGCTACACCTTC.

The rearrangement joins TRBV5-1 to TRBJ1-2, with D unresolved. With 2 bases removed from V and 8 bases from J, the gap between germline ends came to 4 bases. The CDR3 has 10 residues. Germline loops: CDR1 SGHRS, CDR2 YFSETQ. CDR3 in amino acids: CASSFKGYTF. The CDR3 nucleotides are TGCGCCAGCAGCTTCAAGGGCTACACCTTC.

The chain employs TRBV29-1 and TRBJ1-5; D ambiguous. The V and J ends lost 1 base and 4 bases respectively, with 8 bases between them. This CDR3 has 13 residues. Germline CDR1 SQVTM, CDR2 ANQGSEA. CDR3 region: CSVEVTKNQPQHF. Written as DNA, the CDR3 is TGCAGCGTTGAAGTAACCAAGAATCAGCCCCAGCATTTT.

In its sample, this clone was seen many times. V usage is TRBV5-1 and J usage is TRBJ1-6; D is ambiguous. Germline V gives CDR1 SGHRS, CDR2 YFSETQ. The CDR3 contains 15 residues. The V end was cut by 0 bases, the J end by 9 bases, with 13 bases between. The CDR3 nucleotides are TGCGCCAGCAGCTTGGACGGGGAAAGTGGTTCACCCCTCCACTTT. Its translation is CASSLDGESGSPLHF.

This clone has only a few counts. CDR3 in amino acids: CASRDTSYEQYF. CDR3 bases: TGTGCCAGCCGGGACACTTCCTACGAGCAGTACTTC. The chain carries TRBV6-5 and TRBJ2-7; weak D call: TRBD1 (6 bases). Germline CDR1 reads MNHEY; CDR2 reads SVGAGI. The CDR3 is 12 amino acids. Trimming removed 8 bases from V and 1 base from J, with 9 bases in between.

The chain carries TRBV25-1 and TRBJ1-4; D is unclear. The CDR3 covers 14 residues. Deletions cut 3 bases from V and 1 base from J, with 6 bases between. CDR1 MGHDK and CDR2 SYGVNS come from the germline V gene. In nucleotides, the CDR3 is TGTGCCAGCAGTGAGGGGATAACTAATGAAAAACTGTTTTTT. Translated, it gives CASSEGITNEKLFF.

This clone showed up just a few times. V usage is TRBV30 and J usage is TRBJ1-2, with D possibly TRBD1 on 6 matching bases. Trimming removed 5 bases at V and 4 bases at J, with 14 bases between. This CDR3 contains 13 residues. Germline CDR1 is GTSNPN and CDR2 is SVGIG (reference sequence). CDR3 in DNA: TGTGCCTGGCAGATTCGGGACACCTATGGCTACACCTTC. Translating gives CAWQIRDTYGYTF.

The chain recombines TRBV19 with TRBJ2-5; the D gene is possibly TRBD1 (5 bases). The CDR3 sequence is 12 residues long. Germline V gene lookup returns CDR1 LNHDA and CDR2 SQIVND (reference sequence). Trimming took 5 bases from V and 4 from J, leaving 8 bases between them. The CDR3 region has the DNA TGTGCCAGTAGTTCAACAGGAGAGACCCAGTACTTC. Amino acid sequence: CASSSTGETQYF.

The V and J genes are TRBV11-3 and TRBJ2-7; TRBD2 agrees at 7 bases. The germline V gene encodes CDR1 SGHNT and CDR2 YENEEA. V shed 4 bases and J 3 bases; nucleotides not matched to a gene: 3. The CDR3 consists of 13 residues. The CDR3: CASSSWGGYEQYF. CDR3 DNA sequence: TGTGCCAGCAGCTCTTGGGGGGGCTACGAGCAGTACTTC.

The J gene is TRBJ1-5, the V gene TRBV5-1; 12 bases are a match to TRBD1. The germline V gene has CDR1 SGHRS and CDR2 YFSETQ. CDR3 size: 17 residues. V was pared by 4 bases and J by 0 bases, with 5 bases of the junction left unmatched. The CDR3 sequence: CASSGGTGGNSNQPQHF. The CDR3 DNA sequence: TGCGCCAGCAGCGGCGGGACAGGGGGCAATAGCAATCAGCCCCAGCATTTT. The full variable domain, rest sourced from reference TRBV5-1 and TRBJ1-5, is KAGVTQTPRYLIKTRGQQVTLSCSPISGHRSVSWYQQTPGQGLQFLFEYFSETQRNKGNFPGRFSGRQFSNSRSEMNVSTLELGDSALYLCASSGGTGGNSNQPQHFGDGTRLSIL.

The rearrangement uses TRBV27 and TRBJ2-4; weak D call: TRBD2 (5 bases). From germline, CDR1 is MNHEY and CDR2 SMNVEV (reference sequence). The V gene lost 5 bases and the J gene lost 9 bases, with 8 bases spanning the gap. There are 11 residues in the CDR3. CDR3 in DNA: TGTGCCAGCAGTCGGAGCGGCATTCAGTACTTC. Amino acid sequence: CASSRSGIQYF.

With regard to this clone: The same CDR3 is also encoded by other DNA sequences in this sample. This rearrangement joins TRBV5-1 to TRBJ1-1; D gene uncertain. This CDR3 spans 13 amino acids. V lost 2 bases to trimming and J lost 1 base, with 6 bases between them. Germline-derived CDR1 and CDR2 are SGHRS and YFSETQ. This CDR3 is CASSLSQNTEAFF. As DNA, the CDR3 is TGCGCCAGCAGCTTATCCCAGAACACTGAAGCTTTCTTT.

CDR3 sequence: CASTGQANQPQHF. In nucleotides, the CDR3 is TGTGCCAGCACGGGGCAGGCCAATCAGCCCCAGCATTTT. The V and J genes are TRBV2 and TRBJ1-5; tentative D call: TRBD1 (5 bases). CDR1 and CDR2 from the germline V gene are SNHLY and FYNNEI. V dropped 7 bases and J dropped 3 bases, with 10 bases sitting between them. CDR3 length: 13 amino acids.

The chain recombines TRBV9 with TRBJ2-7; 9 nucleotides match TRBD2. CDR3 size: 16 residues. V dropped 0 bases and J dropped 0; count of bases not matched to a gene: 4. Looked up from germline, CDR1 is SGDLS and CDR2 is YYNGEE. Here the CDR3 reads CASSVGSGGPSYEQYF. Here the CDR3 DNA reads TGTGCCAGCAGCGTAGGTAGCGGGGGACCCTCCTACGAGCAGTACTTC.

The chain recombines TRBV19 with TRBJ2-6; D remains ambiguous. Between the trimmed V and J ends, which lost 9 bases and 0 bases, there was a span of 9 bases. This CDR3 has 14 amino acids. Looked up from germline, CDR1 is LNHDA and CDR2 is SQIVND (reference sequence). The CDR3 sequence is CASDERSGANVLTF. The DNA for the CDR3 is TGTGCCAGCGATGAGCGCTCTGGGGCCAACGTCCTGACTTTC.

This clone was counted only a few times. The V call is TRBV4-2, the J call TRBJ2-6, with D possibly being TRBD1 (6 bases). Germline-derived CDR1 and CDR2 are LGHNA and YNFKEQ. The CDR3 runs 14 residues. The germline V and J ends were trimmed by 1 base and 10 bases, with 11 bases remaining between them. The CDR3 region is CASSQGDTFNVLTF. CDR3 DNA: TGTGCCAGCAGCCAAGGGGACACCTTTAACGTCCTGACTTTC.

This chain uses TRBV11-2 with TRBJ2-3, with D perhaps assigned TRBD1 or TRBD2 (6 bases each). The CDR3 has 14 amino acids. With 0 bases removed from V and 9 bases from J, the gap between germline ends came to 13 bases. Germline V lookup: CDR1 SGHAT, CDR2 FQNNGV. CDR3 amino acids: CASSLDTGRITQYF. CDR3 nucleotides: TGTGCCAGCAGCTTAGACACAGGGAGGATAACGCAGTATTTT. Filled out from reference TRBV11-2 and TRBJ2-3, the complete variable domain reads EAGVAQSPRYKIIEKRQSVAFWCNPISGHATLYWYQQILGQGPKLLIQFQNNGVVDDSQLPKDRFSAERLKGVDSTLKIQPAKLEDSAVYLCASSLDTGRITQYFGPGTRLTVL.

CDR3 coding DNA: TGTGCCTGGACTACCGGGACAGCCACCGGGGAGCTGTTTTTT. Protein sequence: CAWTTGTATGELFF. The chain uses TRBV30 and TRBJ2-2, with TRBD1 matching over 7 bases. Germline lookup yields CDR1 GTSNPN and CDR2 SVGIG (reference sequence). V lost 4 bases, J lost 4 bases, and 6 bases stayed unmatched. This CDR3 is 14 amino acids long.

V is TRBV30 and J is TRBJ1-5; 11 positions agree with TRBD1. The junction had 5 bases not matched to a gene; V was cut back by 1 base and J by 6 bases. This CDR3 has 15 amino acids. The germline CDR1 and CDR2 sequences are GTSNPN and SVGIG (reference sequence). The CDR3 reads CAWSGGQGAFQPQHF. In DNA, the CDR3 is TGTGCCTGGAGTGGAGGACAGGGGGCTTTTCAGCCCCAGCATTTT. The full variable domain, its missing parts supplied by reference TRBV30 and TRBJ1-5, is SQTIHQWPATLVQPVGSPLSLECTVEGTSNPNLYWYRQAAGRGLQLLFYSVGIGQISSEVPQNLSASRPQDRQFILSSKKLLLSDSGFYLCAWSGGQGAFQPQHFGDGTRLSIL.

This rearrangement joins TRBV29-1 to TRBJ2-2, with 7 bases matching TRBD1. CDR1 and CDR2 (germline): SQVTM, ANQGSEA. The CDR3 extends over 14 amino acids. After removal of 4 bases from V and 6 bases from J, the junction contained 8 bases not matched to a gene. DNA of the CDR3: TGCAGCGTTGTACAGGGGCTCACACCCGGGGAGCTGTTTTTT. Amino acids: CSVVQGLTPGELFF.

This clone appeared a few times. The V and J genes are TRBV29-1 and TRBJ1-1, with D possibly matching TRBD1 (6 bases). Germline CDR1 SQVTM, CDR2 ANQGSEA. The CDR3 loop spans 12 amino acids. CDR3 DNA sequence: TGCAGTGGTTCGGACAGAAGAAGTGAAGCTTTCTTT. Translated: CSGSDRRSEAFF.

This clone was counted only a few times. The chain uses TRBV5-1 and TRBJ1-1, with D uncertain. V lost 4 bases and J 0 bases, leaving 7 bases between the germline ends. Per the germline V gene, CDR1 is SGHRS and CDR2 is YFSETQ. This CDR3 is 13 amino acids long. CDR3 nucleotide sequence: TGCGCCAGCAGCCCCGGTGTGAACACTGAAGCTTTCTTT. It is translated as CASSPGVNTEAFF.

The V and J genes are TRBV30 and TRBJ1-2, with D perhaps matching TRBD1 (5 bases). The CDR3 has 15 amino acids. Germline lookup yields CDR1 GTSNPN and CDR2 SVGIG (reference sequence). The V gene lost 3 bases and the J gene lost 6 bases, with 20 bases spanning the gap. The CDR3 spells CAWSASKGIFHGYTF. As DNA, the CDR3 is TGTGCCTGGAGCGCCTCAAAGGGGATCTTTCATGGCTACACCTTC.

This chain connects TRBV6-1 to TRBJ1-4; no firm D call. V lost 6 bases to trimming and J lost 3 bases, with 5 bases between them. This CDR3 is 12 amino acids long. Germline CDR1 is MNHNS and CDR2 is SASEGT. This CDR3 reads CASRASNEKLFF. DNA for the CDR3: TGTGCCAGCAGGGCATCTAATGAAAAACTGTTTTTT.

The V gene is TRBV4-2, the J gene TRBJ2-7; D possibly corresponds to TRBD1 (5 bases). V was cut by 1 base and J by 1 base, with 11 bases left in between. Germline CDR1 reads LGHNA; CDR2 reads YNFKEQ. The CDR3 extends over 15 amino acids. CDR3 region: CASSQVVQGSYEQYF. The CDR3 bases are TGTGCCAGCAGCCAAGTCGTCCAGGGTTCCTACGAGCAGTACTTC.

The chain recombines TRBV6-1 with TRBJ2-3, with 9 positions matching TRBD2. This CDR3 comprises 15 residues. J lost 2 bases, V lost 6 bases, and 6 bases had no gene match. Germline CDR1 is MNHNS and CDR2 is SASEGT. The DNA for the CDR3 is TGTGCCAGCAGGCTTAGCGGGAGCCCCACAGATACGCAGTATTTT. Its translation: CASRLSGSPTDTQYF.